The next 30 T cell receptor beta chains were all read from a single sample in a study of shared clonotypes between healthy human individuals. CD8 cells classed as naive were CD45RO-negative and positively selected for CCR7, excluding terminally differentiated effector memory CD45RA+ cells. The assay was immunoSEQ multiplex PCR, and TCRdb's table has in-frame clones only and misses some. The profile covers around 1.9 million clones, with just over 90% appearing a single time and approximately 1.7% taken by the ten largest. Sample: naive CD8+ T cells from PBMCs. The receptors were gathered from a man in his late teens or twenties in good health. Some clones in this sample may be carry-over from other donors' samples.

The chain couples TRBV9 to TRBJ2-7, with TRBD2 matching 7 bases. V lost 4 bases and J lost 6; bases outside the gene matches: 7. This CDR3 contains 13 residues. The germline V gene has CDR1 SGDLS and CDR2 YYNGEE. CDR3 DNA: TGTGCCAGCAGCCCTGGGGGGAGGGGCGAGCAGTACTTC. Translation gives CASSPGGRGEQYF.

The chain recombines TRBV10-1 with TRBJ2-1; the match to TRBD2 covers 9 bases. CDR1 and CDR2 (germline): WNHNN, SYGVQD (reference sequence). The trim removed 6 bases at V and 6 bases at J, leaving 15 bases unmatched. The CDR3 runs 17 residues. The CDR3, as DNA: TGCGCCAGCAGCCGGGGCGGGAGGGCCCCCAAATTCAATGAGCAGTTCTTC. It translates to CASSRGGRAPKFNEQFF.

The rearrangement uses TRBV5-6 and TRBJ2-2, with D possibly matching TRBD2 (6 bases). The CDR3 consists of 14 residues. The V end lost 4 bases, the J end lost 6 bases, and 13 bases lay between the germline ends. Germline CDR1 is SGHDT and CDR2 is YYEEEE. CDR3 sequence: CASSRDSFAGELFF. In DNA form, the CDR3 reads TGTGCCAGCAGCCGGGACTCCTTCGCCGGGGAGCTGTTTTTT.

The chain is built from TRBV2 and TRBJ2-2, with D uncertain. Trimming took 6 bases from V and 3 from J, leaving 5 bases between them. Germline V gene sequence: CDR1 SNHLY, CDR2 FYNNEI. CDR3 size: 12 residues. The CDR3 sequence is CASRTYTGELFF. The CDR3 nucleotides read TGTGCCAGCAGGACCTACACCGGGGAGCTGTTTTTT.

Of note for this clone: A much larger clonotype is one base distant, so this may be a read error. Other DNA variants within this sample encode the same CDR3. This CDR3 is CASSYSENTEAFF. CDR3 nucleotide sequence: TGTGCCAGCAGTTACTCCGAGAACACTGAAGCTTTCTTT. The chain combines TRBV6-5 with TRBJ1-1, with D uncertain. CDR1 and CDR2 from the germline V gene are MNHEY and SVGAGI. Trimming stripped 0 bases from V and 1 base from J, with 3 bases between. The length of the CDR3 is 13 residues.

The chain carries TRBV4-1 and TRBJ1-1; no definite D call. Germline V gene lookup returns CDR1 MGHRA and CDR2 YSYEKL. With 3 bases removed from V and 6 bases from J, the gap between germline ends came to 17 bases. The CDR3 length is 15 residues. DNA for the CDR3: TGCGCCAGCAGCCATGATGGACGGCTAGGCGCTGAAGCTTTCTTT. The encoded protein is CASSHDGRLGAEAFF.

CDR3 in DNA: TGTGCCAGCAGCCCGGGACAGGGGTTCAATGGCTACACCTTC. Translating it yields CASSPGQGFNGYTF. The V gene is TRBV6-5, the J gene TRBJ1-2; 10 nucleotides agree with TRBD1. V dropped 6 bases and J dropped 6; count of bases not matched to a gene: 7. The CDR3 length is 14 residues. Germline V lookup: CDR1 MNHEY, CDR2 SVGAGI.

As to this clone: Other DNA sequences in the sample encode the same CDR3. V is TRBV5-4 and J is TRBJ2-7; no firm D call. The CDR3 loop spans 14 amino acids. V was trimmed by 0 bases and J by 2 bases, leaving 9 bases between them. Germline V gives CDR1 SGHNT, CDR2 YYREEE (reference sequence). The CDR3 DNA reads as TGTGCCAGCAGCTTGGCTTCCGGAACCTACGAGCAGTACTTC. Translating it yields CASSLASGTYEQYF.

The chain couples TRBV19 to TRBJ2-1; D is perhaps TRBD2 (6 bases). Germline V gene sequence: CDR1 LNHDA, CDR2 SQIVND (reference sequence). This CDR3 has 15 amino acids. V was trimmed by 6 bases and J by 5 bases, leaving 17 bases between them. The CDR3 is CASRGFRERDNEQFF. The DNA of the CDR3 is TGTGCCAGTAGAGGGTTCCGGGAGAGGGACAATGAGCAGTTCTTC.

The chain recombines TRBV6-5 with TRBJ1-4; D gene ambiguous. The V and J ends lost 5 bases and 3 bases respectively, with 13 bases between them. Germline V CDR1 and CDR2: MNHEY, SVGAGI. The CDR3 sequence is 15 residues long. The CDR3 coding sequence is TGTGCCAGCAGTCGTCGGCTTACCCCTAATGAAAAACTGTTTTTT. Encoded protein: CASSRRLTPNEKLFF.

The chain employs TRBV19 and TRBJ2-1; tentatively, D is TRBD1 (7 bases). CDR3 length equals 14 residues. The V gene lost 1 base and the J gene lost 7 bases, with 11 bases spanning the gap. Looked up from germline, CDR1 is LNHDA and CDR2 is SQIVND (reference sequence). The CDR3 sequence is CASSIAAGGNEQFF. The DNA for the CDR3 is TGTGCCAGTAGTATAGCCGCAGGGGGGAATGAGCAGTTCTTC.

This clone has more than one count but fewer than ten. The chain uses TRBV5-4 and TRBJ1-5; tentative D call: TRBD1 (6 bases). The CDR3 is made up of 12 amino acids. Trimming took off 4 bases at V and 7 bases at J, with 9 bases between the two ends. The germline V gene encodes CDR1 SGHNT and CDR2 YYREEE (reference sequence). The CDR3 here is CASSARGQPQHF. The CDR3 DNA is TGTGCCAGCAGCGCGAGGGGGCAGCCCCAGCATTTT.

The CDR3: CASSLAVATGDTYEQYF. CDR3 coding DNA: TGTGCCAGCAGCTTAGCCGTAGCGACAGGGGACACCTACGAGCAGTACTTC. The rearrangement joins TRBV7-9 to TRBJ2-7; TRBD1 matches 8 bases. The germline CDR1 and CDR2 sequences are SEHNR and FQNEAQ (reference sequence). The CDR3 runs 17 residues. V lost 0 bases, J lost 2 bases, and 9 bases stayed unmatched.

This chain links TRBV7-9 with TRBJ2-7; 8 nucleotides align to TRBD2. In germline, CDR1 is SEHNR, CDR2 FQNEAQ (reference sequence). CDR3 size: 16 residues. The trim removed 5 bases at V and 5 bases at J, leaving 14 bases unmatched. CDR3 DNA: TGTGCCAGCAGCCCATTAAGCGGGAGTAAAGTAGACGAGCAGTACTTC. Translated, it gives CASSPLSGSKVDEQYF.

The chain employs TRBV11-2 and TRBJ1-4, with D possibly TRBD1 on 5 matching bases. The V and J ends lost 5 bases and 8 bases respectively, with 24 bases between them. Germline CDR1 reads SGHAT; CDR2 reads FQNNGV. There are 17 residues in the CDR3. CDR3 region: CASSTSRDGRAKEKLFF. The CDR3 nucleotides are TGTGCCAGCAGCACGTCCCGGGACGGCCGAGCGAAAGAAAAACTGTTTTTT.

To note about this clone: This sample also contains other DNA sequences that code for the same CDR3. The chain is built from TRBV28 and TRBJ1-3; the D gene is possibly TRBD1 (5 bases). V shed 7 bases and J shed 0 bases, with 10 bases lying between them. The CDR3 has 14 residues. CDR1 MDHEN and CDR2 SYDVKM come from the germline V gene. CDR3 in amino acids: CASKGPSSGNTIYF. For the CDR3, the DNA is TGTGCCAGCAAGGGGCCTAGCTCTGGAAACACCATATATTTT.

The rearrangement links TRBV4-1 to TRBJ2-7, with D possibly matching TRBD1 (5 bases). Between the trimmed V and J ends, which lost 1 base and 2 bases, there was a span of 9 bases. Germline V CDR1 and CDR2: MGHRA, YSYEKL. The CDR3 sequence is 14 residues long. The CDR3 DNA follows: TGCGCCAGCAGCCAAGGTGGACACCCCTACGAGCAGTACTTC. Translation: CASSQGGHPYEQYF.

The rearrangement joins TRBV29-1 to TRBJ2-1; tentative D call: TRBD2 (5 bases). CDR3 length: 12 amino acids. Trimming shortened V by 4 bases and J by 9 bases, and 13 bases separated the two germline ends. Germline assignment: CDR1 SQVTM and CDR2 ANQGSEA. In nucleotides, the CDR3 is TGCAGCGTTGTAGGAGGTGCAACTGAGCAGTTCTTC. It is translated as CSVVGGATEQFF.

As concerns this clone: Different DNA sequences within this sample yield the same CDR3. The chain is built from TRBV18 and TRBJ2-1; D unclear. The length of the CDR3 is 11 residues. Germline V gene lookup returns CDR1 KGHSH and CDR2 LQKENI. Deletions cut 2 bases from V and 10 bases from J, with 6 bases between. The CDR3 loop reads CASSPGFEQFF. The CDR3 DNA reads as TGTGCCAGCTCACCAGGCTTCGAGCAGTTCTTC.

The J gene is TRBJ2-1, the V gene TRBV2, with unresolved D. This CDR3 comprises 15 residues. Germline CDR1 SNHLY, CDR2 FYNNEI. Between the trimmed V and J ends, which lost 8 bases and 6 bases, there was a span of 20 bases. In DNA form, the CDR3 reads TGTGCCAGCTCGCCGGGCCACCTTTTAGGCAATGAGCAGTTCTTC. Its protein product is CASSPGHLLGNEQFF.

This rearrangement joins TRBV27 to TRBJ1-4; 11 nucleotides line up with TRBD1. CDR3 size: 18 residues. V was clipped by 5 bases and J by 2 bases; unmatched bases: 10. CDR1 and CDR2 (germline): MNHEY, SMNVEV (reference sequence). CDR3: CASSPLGQGAPTNEKLFF. The CDR3 DNA follows: TGTGCCAGCAGTCCACTAGGACAGGGGGCGCCGACTAATGAAAAACTGTTTTTT.

The genes are TRBV9 and TRBJ1-5; D remains unclear. V gave up 0 bases and J gave up 4 bases, with 11 bases separating them. The germline V gene has CDR1 SGDLS and CDR2 YYNGEE. This CDR3 has 15 residues. The CDR3 DNA follows: TGTGCCAGCAGCGTAGGGGTTTCGCTTAATCAGCCCCAGCATTTT. Amino acids: CASSVGVSLNQPQHF.

The chain joins TRBV4-1 to TRBJ2-5, with D unresolved. The ends were cut back, 0 bases at V and 7 bases at J, with 15 bases in the middle. Germline V gene lookup returns CDR1 MGHRA and CDR2 YSYEKL. This CDR3 is 15 amino acids long. The CDR3 DNA follows: TGCGCCAGCAGCCAAGAAGCAGACATTAAGGGGACCCAGTACTTC. It yields the protein CASSQEADIKGTQYF.

V usage is TRBV25-1 and J usage is TRBJ2-7, with D perhaps matching TRBD2 (5 bases). Germline CDR1 and CDR2: MGHDK and SYGVNS. The CDR3 runs to 13 residues. V was cut by 6 bases and J by 7 bases, with 16 bases left in between. Here the CDR3 reads CASRRRGQEEQYF. CDR3 sequence (DNA): TGTGCCAGCAGACGGCGAGGGCAGGAGGAGCAGTACTTC.

The CDR3 nucleotides are TGTGCCAGCAGCTTTCAGAAGGATGGCTACACCTTC. Encoded protein: CASSFQKDGYTF. The gene calls are TRBV5-4 and TRBJ1-2; D ambiguous. The V end was cut by 2 bases, the J end by 6 bases, with 8 bases between. This CDR3 comprises 12 residues. Germline-derived CDR1 and CDR2 are SGHNT and YYREEE (reference sequence).

V gene TRBV19 combines with J gene TRBJ2-7, with a possible D match to TRBD1 (5 bases). The V end was cut by 3 bases, the J end by 2 bases, with 11 bases between. Germline values: CDR1 LNHDA, CDR2 SQIVND (reference sequence). The CDR3 loop spans 14 amino acids. The chain's CDR3 is CASSIWGPTYEQYF. The CDR3 DNA is TGTGCCAGTAGTATTTGGGGCCCGACCTACGAGCAGTACTTC.

This chain links TRBV21-1 with TRBJ2-7; TRBD2, the table's D call, lacks a check against the DNA. TRBV21-1 is a listed pseudogene. The CDR3 extends over 16 amino acids. The CDR3 sequence is CASSDERETDSYEQYF. DNA for the CDR3: TGTGCCAGCAGTGACGAGCGGGAGACCGACTCCTACGAGCAGTACTTC.

The gene calls are TRBV6-1 and TRBJ2-7; TRBD1 agrees at 7 bases. Germline V CDR1 and CDR2: MNHNS, SASEGT. CDR3 length equals 14 residues. Trimming removed 6 bases from V and 3 bases from J; junction bases left unmatched: 8. This CDR3 reads CASSPGQRYYEQYF. In DNA, the CDR3 is TGTGCCAGCAGCCCGGGACAGAGATACTACGAGCAGTACTTC.

The gene calls are TRBV5-4 and TRBJ2-7, with D unresolved. The CDR3 extends over 13 amino acids. The germline gives CDR1 SGHNT, CDR2 YYREEE (reference sequence). Trimming removed 1 base at V and 6 bases at J, with 11 bases between. DNA of the CDR3: TGTGCCAGCAGCTTGAGGAATTTAGTCGAGCAGTACTTC. This encodes CASSLRNLVEQYF.

The chain recombines TRBV5-1 with TRBJ2-2; 12 nucleotides match TRBD2. Per the germline V gene, CDR1 is SGHRS and CDR2 is YFSETQ. V trimming: 4 bases; J trimming: 5 bases; junction bases outside the gene matches: 6. CDR3 size: 16 residues. Here the CDR3 DNA reads TGCGCCAGCAGCCCCAGACTAGCGGGAGTTACCGGGGAGCTGTTTTTT. The encoded protein is CASSPRLAGVTGELFF.